This TCR beta chain was observed in a study of blood T cell repertoires in COVID-19. Across the study: Samples representing acute and convalescent COVID-19 were sourced from the United States, Italy and Spain.

Assay: immunoSEQ multiplex PCR; the TCRdb copy retains only in-frame clones and omits some. The repertoire holds more than 45,000 clones, with approximately 83% as singletons. The clonotype comes from an older man in a cohort sampled during active COVID-19. The sequencing sample was made of peripheral blood.

As DNA, the CDR3 is TGCAGCGTGACAACTAGCGGGGGCCCAGATACGCAGTATTTT. This codes for CSVTTSGGPDTQYF. The J gene is TRBJ2-3, the V gene TRBV29-1; 11 nucleotides align to TRBD2. Germline V lookup: CDR1 SQVTM, CDR2 ANQGSEA. This CDR3 region has 14 residues. Germline trimming cut 6 bases from V and 4 bases from J; bases unmatched to any gene: 6.